This T cell receptor (beta chain) was sequenced for a study of blood T cells in healthy people across ages. Findings and limits, study-wide: Long-lived donors carried more naive CD4+ cells and greater diversity than aged donors.

The CDR3 runs to 14 residues. V lost 4 bases and J 0 bases, leaving 6 bases between the germline ends. Germline V gene data show CDR1 as MNHEY and CDR2 as SVGAGI. Together with a sample-barcoded 5' primer, a J-beta primer mix was included in a second PCR lasting about 6 to 11 cycles. TCRdb re-analysed the 5' RACE reads in MiXCR, keeping a single row per CDR3 protein. The sample includes some 800,000 distinct CDR3 sequences, 40% to 50% of them seen just once. With respect to this clonotype: Its antigen is not identified.

The specimen sequenced was blood. The chain employs TRBV6-5 and TRBJ1-4, with D uncertain. The source is a man aged 60 to 69 in good health. In DNA form, the CDR3 reads TGTGCCAGCAGTTGGTCCGCAACTAATGAAAAACTGTTTTTT. Translation: CASSWSATNEKLFF.